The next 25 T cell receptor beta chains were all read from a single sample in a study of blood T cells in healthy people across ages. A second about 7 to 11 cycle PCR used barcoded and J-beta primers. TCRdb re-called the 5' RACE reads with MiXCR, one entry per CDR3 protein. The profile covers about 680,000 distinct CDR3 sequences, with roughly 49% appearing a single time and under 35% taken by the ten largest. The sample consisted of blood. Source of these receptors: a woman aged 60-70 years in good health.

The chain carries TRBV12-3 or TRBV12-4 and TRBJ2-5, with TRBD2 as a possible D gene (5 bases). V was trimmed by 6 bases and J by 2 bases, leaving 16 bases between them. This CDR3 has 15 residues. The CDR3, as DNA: TGTGCCAGCAGCCGTGGGAGCTCCGCACAAGAGACCCAGTACTTC. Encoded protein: CASSRGSSAQETQYF.

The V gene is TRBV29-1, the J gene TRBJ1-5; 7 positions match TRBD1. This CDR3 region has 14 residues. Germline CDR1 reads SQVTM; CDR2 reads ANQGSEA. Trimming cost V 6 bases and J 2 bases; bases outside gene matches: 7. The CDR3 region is CSVGFGQGNQPQHF. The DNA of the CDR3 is TGCAGCGTCGGGTTCGGACAGGGCAATCAGCCCCAGCATTTT.

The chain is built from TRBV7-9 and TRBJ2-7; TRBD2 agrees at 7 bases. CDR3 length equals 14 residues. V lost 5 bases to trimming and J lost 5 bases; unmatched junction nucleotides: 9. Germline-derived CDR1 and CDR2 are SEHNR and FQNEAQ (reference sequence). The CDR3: CASSPGTNRDEQYF. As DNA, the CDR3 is TGTGCCAGCAGCCCGGGGACTAATCGGGACGAGCAGTACTTC.

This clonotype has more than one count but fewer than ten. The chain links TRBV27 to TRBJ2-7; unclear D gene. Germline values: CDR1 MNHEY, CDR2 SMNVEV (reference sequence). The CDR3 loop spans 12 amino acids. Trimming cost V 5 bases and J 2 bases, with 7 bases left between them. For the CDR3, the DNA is TGTGCCAGCAGTGTGAGAACCTACGAGCAGTACTTC. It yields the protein CASSVRTYEQYF.

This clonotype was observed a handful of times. Written as DNA, the CDR3 is TGTGCCAGCAGCGTCCGGAGGGAGGAGACCCAGTACTTC. Its translation: CASSVRREETQYF. This chain uses TRBV9 with TRBJ2-5, with D tentatively TRBD2 (6 bases). Trimming left V 2 bases short and J 5 bases short, with 10 bases between. CDR1 SGDLS and CDR2 YYNGEE come from the germline V gene. The length of the CDR3 is 13 residues. The full variable domain, in which reference TRBV9 and TRBJ2-5 provide the parts outside the CDR3, is DSGVTQTPKHLITATGQRVTLRCSPRSGDLSVYWYQQSLDQGLQFLIQYYNGEERAKGNILERFSAQQFPDLHSELNLSSLELGDSALYFCASSVRREETQYFGPGTRLLVL.

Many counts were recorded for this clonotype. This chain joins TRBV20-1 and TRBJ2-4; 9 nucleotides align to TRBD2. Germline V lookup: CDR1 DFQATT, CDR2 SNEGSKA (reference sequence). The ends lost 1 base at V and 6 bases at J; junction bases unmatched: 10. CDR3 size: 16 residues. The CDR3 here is CSARASGKGGRNIQYF. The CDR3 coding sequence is TGCAGTGCTAGAGCTAGCGGGAAGGGTGGCAGAAACATTCAGTACTTC.

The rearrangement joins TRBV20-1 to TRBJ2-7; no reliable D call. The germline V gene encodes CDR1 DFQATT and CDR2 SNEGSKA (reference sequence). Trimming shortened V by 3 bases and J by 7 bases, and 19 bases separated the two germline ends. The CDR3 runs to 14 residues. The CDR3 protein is CSASAGLENNEQYF. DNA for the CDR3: TGCAGTGCTAGTGCCGGGTTAGAGAACAATGAGCAGTACTTC.

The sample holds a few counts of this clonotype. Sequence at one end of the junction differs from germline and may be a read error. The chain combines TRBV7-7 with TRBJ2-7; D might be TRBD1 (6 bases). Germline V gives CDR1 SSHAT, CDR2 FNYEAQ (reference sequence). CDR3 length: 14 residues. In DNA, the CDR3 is TGTGCTAGCAGCAAAACGGACGGGACATACGAGCAGTACTTC. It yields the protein CASSKTDGTYEQYF.

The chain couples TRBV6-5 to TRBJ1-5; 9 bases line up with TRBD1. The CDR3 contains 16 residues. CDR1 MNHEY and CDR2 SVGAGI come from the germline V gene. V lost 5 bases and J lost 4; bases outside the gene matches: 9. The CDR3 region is CASSKWDRAGNQPQHF. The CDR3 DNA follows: TGTGCCAGCAGTAAATGGGACAGGGCAGGAAATCAGCCCCAGCATTTT.

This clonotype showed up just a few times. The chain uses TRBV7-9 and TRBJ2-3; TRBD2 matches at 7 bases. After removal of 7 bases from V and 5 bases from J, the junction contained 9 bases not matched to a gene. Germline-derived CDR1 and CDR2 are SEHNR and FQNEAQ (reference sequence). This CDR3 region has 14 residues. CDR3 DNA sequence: TGTGCCAGCACCGAGCGGGGAGTGGTAGATACGCAGTATTTT. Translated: CASTERGVVDTQYF.

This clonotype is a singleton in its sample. The CDR3 DNA reads as TGCGCCAGCAGCTTGGTGGGGGGTGGTACTAACTATGGCTACACCTTC. Translating gives CASSLVGGGTNYGYTF. The V call is TRBV5-1, the J call TRBJ1-2; D possibly corresponds to TRBD1 (5 bases). Germline assignment: CDR1 SGHRS and CDR2 YFSETQ. Trimming pared 0 bases from V and 0 bases from J, leaving 12 bases between. This CDR3 has 16 amino acids. The entire variable domain, with the rest obtained from reference TRBV5-1 and TRBJ1-2, is as follows: KAGVTQTPRYLIKTRGQQVTLSCSPISGHRSVSWYQQTPGQGLQFLFEYFSETQRNKGNFPGRFSGRQFSNSRSEMNVSTLELGDSALYLCASSLVGGGTNYGYTFGSGTRLTVV.

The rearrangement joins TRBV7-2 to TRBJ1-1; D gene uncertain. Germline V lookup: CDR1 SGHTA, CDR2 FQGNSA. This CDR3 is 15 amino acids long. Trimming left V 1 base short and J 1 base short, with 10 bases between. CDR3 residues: CASSLGNRPNTEAFF. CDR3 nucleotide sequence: TGTGCCAGCAGCTTAGGAAACAGACCGAACACTGAAGCTTTCTTT.

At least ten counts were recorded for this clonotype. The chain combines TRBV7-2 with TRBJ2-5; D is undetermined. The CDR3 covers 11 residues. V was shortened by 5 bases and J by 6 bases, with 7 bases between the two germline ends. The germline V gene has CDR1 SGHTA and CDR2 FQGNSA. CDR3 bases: TGTGCCAGCAGCCCCTCCCAGACCCAGTACTTC. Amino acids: CASSPSQTQYF.

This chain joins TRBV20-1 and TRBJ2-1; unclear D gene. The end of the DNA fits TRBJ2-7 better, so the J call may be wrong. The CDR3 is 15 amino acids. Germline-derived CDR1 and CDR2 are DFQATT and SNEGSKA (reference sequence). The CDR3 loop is CSARSADYSYNEQYF. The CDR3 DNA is TGCAGTGCTAGATCTGCGGATTACTCCTACAATGAGCAGTACTTC.

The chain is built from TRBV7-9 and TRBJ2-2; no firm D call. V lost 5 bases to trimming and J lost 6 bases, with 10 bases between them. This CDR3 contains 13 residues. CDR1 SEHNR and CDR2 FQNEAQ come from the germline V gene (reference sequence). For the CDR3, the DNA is TGTGCCAGCAGCGTCCCTAGTCCCGGGGAGCTGTTTTTT. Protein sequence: CASSVPSPGELFF.

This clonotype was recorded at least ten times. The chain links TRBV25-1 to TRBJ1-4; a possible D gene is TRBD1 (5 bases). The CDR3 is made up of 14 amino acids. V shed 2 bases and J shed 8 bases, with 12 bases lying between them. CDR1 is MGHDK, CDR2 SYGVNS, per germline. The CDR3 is CASSEGAREEKLFF. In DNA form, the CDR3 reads TGTGCCAGCAGTGAAGGGGCAAGAGAAGAAAAACTGTTTTTT.

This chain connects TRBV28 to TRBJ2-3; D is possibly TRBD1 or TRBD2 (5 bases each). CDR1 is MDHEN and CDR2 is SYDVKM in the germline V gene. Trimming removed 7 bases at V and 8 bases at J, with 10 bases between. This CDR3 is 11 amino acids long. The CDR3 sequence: CASIKRGTQYF. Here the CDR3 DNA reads TGTGCCAGCATCAAGAGGGGTACGCAGTATTTT.

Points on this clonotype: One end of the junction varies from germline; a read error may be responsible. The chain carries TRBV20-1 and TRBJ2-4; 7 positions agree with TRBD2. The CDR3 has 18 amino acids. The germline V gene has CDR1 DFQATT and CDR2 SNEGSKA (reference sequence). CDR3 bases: TGCAGTGCCCTACCCCTCGGGGAAGTAACGGGACTAAACTACGAGCAGCACTTC. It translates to CSALPLGEVTGLNYEQHF.

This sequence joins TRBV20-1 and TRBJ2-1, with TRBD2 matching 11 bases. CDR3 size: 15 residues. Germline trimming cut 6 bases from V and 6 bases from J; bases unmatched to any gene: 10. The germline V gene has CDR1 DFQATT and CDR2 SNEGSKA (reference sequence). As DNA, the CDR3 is TGCAGTGCCGACCCTACGACTAGCGGGGTCAATGAGCAGTTCTTC. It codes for CSADPTTSGVNEQFF.

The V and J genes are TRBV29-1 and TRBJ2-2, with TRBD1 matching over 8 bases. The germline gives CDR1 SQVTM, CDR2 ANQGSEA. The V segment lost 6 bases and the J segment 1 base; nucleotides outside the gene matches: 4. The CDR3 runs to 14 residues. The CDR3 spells CSVEGQENTGELFF. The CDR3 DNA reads TGCAGCGTCGAGGGACAGGAGAACACCGGGGAGCTGTTTTTT.

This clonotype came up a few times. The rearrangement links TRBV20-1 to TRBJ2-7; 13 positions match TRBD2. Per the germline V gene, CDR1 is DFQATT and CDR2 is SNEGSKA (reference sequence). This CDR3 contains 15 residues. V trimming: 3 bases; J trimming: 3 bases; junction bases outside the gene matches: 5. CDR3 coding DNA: TGCAGTGCTAGGCCGGGACTAGCGGGAATCTACGAGCAGTACTTC. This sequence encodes CSARPGLAGIYEQYF.

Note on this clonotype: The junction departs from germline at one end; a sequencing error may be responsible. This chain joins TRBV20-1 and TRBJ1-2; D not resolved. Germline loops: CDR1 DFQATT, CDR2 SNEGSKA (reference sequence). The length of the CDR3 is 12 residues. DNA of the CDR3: TGCAGTGCTACAAGACCTAACTATGGCTATACCTTC. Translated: CSATRPNYGYTF.

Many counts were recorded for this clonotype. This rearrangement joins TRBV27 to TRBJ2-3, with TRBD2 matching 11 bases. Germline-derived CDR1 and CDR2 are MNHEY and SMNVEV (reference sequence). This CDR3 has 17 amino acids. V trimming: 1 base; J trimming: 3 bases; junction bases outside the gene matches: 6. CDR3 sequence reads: CASSLLGTSGGTDTQYF. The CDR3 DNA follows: TGTGCCAGCAGTTTATTAGGGACTAGCGGCGGGACAGATACGCAGTATTTT.

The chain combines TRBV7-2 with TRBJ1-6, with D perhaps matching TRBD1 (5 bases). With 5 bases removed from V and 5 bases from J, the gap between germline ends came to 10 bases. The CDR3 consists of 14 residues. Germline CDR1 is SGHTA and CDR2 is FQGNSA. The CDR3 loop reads CASSQLGDNSPLHF. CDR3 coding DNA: TGTGCCAGCAGCCAACTGGGGGATAATTCACCCCTCCACTTT.

CDR3: CASSSPTSGRAGGYNEQFF. Written as DNA, the CDR3 is TGTGCCAGCAGTTCCCCGACTAGCGGGAGGGCCGGGGGATACAATGAGCAGTTCTTC. This chain connects TRBV27 to TRBJ2-1, with 14 bases matching TRBD2. V gave up 4 bases and J gave up 4 bases; unmatched junction bases: 12. The germline CDR1 and CDR2 sequences are MNHEY and SMNVEV (reference sequence). The CDR3 is 19 amino acids.